This T cell receptor (beta chain) was observed in a study of blood T cell repertoires in COVID-19. Original processing notes: Quantification of nucleated cells was approximated via reference gene primer amplification. Here immunoSEQ multiplex PCR was the method, and the copy in TCRdb shows in-frame clones only, minus some. D and trimming were read from the DNA, whereas the V and J calls and clone size are those reported in that table. The table records hundreds of thousands of clones, approximately 86% of them present only once. Germline-derived CDR1 and CDR2 are SGHRS and YFSETQ. The CDR3 totals 12 residues. The ends were cut back, 2 bases at V and 7 bases at J, with 4 bases in the middle.

The sample consisted of peripheral blood. The chain couples TRBV5-1 to TRBJ1-6; D is uncertain. The receptor was derived from a man between 65 and 79 years old with acute or convalescent COVID-19. The CDR3 coding sequence is TGCGCCAGCAGCTTTCAGAATTCACCCCTCCACTTT. Amino acids: CASSFQNSPLHF.